This TCR beta chain was sequenced for a study of spatial heterogeneity in lung cancer (dated by TCRdb to the late 2010s). Notes on the research overall: Donors were under 95 patients with early-stage, untreated non-small cell lung cancer from the lung TRACERx cohort. Follow-up PBMC samples were sequenced whenever available, with the median time to follow-up being approximately 2 years after resection. Both alpha and beta chains were TCR-sequenced in samples taken at surgery, namely 220 tumor regions, 62 to 70 matched nontumor lung samples and 55 to 60 PBMC samples. In the raw uncorrected reads, each unique combination of TCR and UMI appeared more than ten times on average. Beta-chain transcripts were consistently detected in greater numbers than alpha-chain transcripts, which likely reflects a higher abundance of beta-chain transcripts. In non-small cell lung cancer, the study made a quantitative comparison of TCR alpha and beta repertoires among multiple tumor regions, matched nontumor lung and blood. TCR repertoire features were related to nonsynonymous mutation counts determined by whole-exome sequencing of tumor tissue. The full study reports these points: Ubiquitous expanded tumor TCRs were detected in blood more often at tumor resection than at routine follow-up. Additional single-cell paired TCR alpha and beta sequencing was considered necessary to confirm, at a functional level, the hypothesis that regional TCRs recognize regional mutations. Comparisons of baseline and follow-up blood repertoires included only 15 or so patients.

The intended sense of this specimen's time point label: blood at routine non-recurrence follow-up after resection. Without any cell sorting, TCR sequencing was performed on whole RNA extracted either from tumor and nontumor lung tissue or from cryopreserved PBMC samples. Only patients with enough RNA available from two or more tumor regions were chosen for TCR sequencing. This clonotype is regarded as medium-sized (0.01 to 0.1%). Its recognized antigen is unknown. Nothing much larger sits one base from this clone, and base qualities are not available. Trimming removed 5 bases from V and 2 bases from J, leaving 4 bases between the germline ends. The CDR3 measures 10 amino acids from cysteine to phenylalanine. The CDR3 DNA has 30 bases and is translated from base 1. Reading the germline V gene (reference sequence) gives CDR1 DFQATT and CDR2 SNEGSKA. The method was 5' RACE. These reads were obtained on a NextSeq 500. To allow correction of PCR and sequencing errors, the TCR library protocol tagged every TCR cDNA molecule with a unique molecular identifier. The authors' analysis ran thus. Decombinator tools were used for TCR identification, UMI-based error correction and CDR3 extraction. Expanded TCRs were defined as those above a frequency of 2 per 1,000, corresponding to the top 1% of the tumor frequency distribution. Renyi diversity was calculated using the R vegan package after each repertoire was subsampled 100 times to 5,000 TCRs. CDR3 similarity networks were built from amino acid triplet string-kernel similarity, with CDR3s being connected when pairwise similarity was above 0.82. The public reads were reanalyzed by TCRdb: fastp trimming at Q25, MiXCR alignment, in-frame beta chains only. Merged by CDR3 protein, the rows form single entries marked with the most common genes and DNA. The V and J calls were determined by TCRdb, not by the authors. The sample records more than 9,000 distinct CDR3 sequences, about 21% of which are singletons. The ten top clones hold 44% of the sample.

This material consisted of PBMCs, taken at follow-up. In this chain, TRBV20-1 is recombined with TRBJ2-7, with the D gene not confidently named. This sequence was found in a male donor with early-stage non-small cell lung cancer. The DNA sequence is given as TGCAGTGCTGCTGCCTACGAGCAGTACTTC. The encoded protein is CSAAAYEQYF.